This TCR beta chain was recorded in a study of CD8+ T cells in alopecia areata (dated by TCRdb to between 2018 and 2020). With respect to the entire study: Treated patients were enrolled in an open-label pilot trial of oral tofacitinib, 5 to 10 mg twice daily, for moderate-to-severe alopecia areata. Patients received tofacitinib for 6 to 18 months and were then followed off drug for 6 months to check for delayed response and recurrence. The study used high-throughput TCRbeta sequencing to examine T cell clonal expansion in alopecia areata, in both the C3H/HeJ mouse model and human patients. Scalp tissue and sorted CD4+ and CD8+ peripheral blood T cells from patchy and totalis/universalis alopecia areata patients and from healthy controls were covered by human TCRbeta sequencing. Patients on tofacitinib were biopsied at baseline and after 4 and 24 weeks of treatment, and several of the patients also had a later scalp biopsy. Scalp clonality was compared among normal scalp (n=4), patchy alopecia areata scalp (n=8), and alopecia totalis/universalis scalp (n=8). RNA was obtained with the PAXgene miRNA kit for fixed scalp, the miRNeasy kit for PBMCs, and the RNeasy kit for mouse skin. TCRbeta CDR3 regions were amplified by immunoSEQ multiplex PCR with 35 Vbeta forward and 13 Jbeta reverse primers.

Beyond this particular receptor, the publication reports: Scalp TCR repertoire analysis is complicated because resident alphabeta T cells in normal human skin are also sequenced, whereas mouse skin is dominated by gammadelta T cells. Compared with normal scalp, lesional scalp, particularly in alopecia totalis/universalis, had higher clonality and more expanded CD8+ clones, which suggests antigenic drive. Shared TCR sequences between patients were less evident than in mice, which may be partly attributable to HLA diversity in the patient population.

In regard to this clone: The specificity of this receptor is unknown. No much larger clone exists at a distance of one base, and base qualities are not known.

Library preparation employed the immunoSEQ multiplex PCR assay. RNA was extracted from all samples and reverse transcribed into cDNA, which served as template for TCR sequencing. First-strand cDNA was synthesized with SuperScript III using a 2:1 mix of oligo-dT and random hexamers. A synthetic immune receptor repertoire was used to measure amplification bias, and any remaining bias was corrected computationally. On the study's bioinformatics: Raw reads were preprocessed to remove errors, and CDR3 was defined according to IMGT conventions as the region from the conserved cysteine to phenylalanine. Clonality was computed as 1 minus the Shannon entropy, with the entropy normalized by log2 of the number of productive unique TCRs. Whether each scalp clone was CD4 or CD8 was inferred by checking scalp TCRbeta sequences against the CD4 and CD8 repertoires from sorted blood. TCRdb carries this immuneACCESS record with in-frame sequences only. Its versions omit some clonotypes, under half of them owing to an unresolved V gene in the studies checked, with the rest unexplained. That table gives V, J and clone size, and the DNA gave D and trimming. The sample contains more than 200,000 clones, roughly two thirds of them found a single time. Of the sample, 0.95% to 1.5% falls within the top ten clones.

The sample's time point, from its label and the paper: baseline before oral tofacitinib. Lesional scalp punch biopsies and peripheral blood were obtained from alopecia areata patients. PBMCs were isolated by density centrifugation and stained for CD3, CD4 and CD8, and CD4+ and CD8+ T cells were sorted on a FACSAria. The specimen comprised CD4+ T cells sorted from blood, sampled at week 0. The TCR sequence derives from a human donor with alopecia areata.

The DNA reads TGTGCCATCAGTGACCTTCGGACGGATCCTAGCTACACCTTC. This is translated as CAISDLRTDPSYTF. The V and J genes are TRBV10-3 and TRBJ1-2; no D gene is confidently identified. The germline V gene yields ENHRY for CDR1 and SYGVKD for CDR2. Trimming at the junction amounts to 3 bases on V and 9 bases on J, and the germline ends lie 17 bases apart. From cysteine to phenylalanine, the CDR3 is 14 amino acids long. The DNA shown is the 42-base CDR3, in frame from base 1.